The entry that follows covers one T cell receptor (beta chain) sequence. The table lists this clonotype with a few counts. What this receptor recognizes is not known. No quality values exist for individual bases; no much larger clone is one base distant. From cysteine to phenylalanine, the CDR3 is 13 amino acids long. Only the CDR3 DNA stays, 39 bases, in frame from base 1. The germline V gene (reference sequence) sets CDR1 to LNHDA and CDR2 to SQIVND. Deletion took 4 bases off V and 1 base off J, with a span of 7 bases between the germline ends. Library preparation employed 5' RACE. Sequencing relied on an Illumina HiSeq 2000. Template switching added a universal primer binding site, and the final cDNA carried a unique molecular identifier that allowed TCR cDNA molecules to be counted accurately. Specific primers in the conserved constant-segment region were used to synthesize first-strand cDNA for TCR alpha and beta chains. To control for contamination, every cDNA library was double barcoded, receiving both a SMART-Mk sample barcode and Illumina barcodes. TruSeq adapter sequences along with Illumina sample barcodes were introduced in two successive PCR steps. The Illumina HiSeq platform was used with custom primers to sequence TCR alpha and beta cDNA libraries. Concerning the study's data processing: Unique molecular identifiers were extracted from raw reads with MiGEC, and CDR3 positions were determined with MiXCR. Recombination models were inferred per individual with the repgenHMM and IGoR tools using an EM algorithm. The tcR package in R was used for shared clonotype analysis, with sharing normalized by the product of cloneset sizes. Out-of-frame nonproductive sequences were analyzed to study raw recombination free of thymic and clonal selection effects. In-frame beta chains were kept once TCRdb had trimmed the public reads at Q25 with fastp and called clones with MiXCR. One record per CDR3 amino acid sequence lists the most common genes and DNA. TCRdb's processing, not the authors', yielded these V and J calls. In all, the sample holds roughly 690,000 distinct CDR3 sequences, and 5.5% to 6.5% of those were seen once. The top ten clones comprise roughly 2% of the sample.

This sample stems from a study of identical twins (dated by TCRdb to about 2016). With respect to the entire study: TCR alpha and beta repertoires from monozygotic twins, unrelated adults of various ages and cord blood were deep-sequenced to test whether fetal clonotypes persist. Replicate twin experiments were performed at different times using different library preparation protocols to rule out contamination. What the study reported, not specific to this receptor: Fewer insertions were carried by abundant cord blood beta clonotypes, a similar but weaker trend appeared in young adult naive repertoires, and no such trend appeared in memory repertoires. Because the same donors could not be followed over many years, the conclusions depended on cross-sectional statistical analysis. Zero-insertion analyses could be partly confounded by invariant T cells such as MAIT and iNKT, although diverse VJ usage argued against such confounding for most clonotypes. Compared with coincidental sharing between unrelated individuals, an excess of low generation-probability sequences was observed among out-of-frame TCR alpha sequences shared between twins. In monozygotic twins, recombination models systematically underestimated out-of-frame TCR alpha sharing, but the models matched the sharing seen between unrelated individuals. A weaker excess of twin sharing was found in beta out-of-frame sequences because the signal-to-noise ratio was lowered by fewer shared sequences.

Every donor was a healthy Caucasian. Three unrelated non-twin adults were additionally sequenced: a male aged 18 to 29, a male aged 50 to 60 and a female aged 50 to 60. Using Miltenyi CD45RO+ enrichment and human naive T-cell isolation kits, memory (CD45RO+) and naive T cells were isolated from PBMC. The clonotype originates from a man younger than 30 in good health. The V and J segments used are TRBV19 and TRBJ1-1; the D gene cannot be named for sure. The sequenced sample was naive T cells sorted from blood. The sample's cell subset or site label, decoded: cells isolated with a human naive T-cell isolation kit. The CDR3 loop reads CASSRSWNTEAFF. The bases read TGTGCCAGTAGTAGGAGCTGGAACACTGAAGCTTTCTTT.